The 3 T cell receptor beta chains below come from one sample, sequenced in a study of cytomegalovirus exposure and HLA in healthy donors. The study ran its PCR with 60 Vbeta and 13 Jbeta primers. Some clones are missing from TCRdb's copy, which holds only in-frame ones; the method was immunoSEQ multiplex PCR. Of about 93,000 clones listed, over 75% are singletons. The specimen sequenced was PBMCs. All receptors come from a man in his forties or fifties in good health and CMV-seronegative.

In nucleotides, the CDR3 is TGCAGCGTTAGGGCGGGGACTTTGGAGGGCGAGCAGTACTTC. Its protein product is CSVRAGTLEGEQYF. The gene calls are TRBV29-1 and TRBJ2-7; D is possibly TRBD2 (6 bases). CDR3 length equals 14 residues. V lost 5 bases to trimming and J lost 6 bases, with 20 bases between them. CDR1 and CDR2 (germline): SQVTM, ANQGSEA.

This clone has just a few counts. This chain uses TRBV6-5 with TRBJ2-7; a weak D match, TRBD2 (6 bases). The ends were cut back, 6 bases at V and 3 bases at J, with 12 bases in the middle. Germline-derived CDR1 and CDR2 are MNHEY and SVGAGI. The CDR3 sequence is 13 residues long. The DNA for the CDR3 is TGTGCCAGCAGACCGGGAGTAGTCTACGAGCAGTACTTC. As protein: CASRPGVVYEQYF.

The chain couples TRBV9 to TRBJ2-4; 9 positions match TRBD2. V lost 4 bases, J lost 4 bases, and 12 bases stayed unmatched. The CDR3 sequence is 17 residues long. Per germline, CDR1 SGDLS and CDR2 YYNGEE. The CDR3 sequence is CASSPRRVAGAKNIQYF. CDR3 DNA sequence: TGTGCCAGCAGCCCTAGGCGGGTAGCGGGAGCGAAAAACATTCAGTACTTC.